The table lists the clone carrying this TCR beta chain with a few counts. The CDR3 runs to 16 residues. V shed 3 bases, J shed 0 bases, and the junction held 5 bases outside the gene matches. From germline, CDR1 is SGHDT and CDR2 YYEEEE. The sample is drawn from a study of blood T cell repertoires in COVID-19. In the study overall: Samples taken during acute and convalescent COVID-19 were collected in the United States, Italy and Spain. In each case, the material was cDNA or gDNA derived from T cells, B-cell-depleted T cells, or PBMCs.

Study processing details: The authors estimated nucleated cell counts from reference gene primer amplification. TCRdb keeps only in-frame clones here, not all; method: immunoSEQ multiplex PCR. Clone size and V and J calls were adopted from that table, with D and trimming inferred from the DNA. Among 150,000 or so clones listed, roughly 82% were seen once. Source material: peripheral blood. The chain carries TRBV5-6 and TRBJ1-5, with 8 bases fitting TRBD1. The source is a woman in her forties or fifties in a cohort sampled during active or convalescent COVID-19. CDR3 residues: CASSYTRGPSNQPQHF. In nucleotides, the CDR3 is TGTGCCAGCAGCTACACCAGGGGGCCTAGCAATCAGCCCCAGCATTTT.